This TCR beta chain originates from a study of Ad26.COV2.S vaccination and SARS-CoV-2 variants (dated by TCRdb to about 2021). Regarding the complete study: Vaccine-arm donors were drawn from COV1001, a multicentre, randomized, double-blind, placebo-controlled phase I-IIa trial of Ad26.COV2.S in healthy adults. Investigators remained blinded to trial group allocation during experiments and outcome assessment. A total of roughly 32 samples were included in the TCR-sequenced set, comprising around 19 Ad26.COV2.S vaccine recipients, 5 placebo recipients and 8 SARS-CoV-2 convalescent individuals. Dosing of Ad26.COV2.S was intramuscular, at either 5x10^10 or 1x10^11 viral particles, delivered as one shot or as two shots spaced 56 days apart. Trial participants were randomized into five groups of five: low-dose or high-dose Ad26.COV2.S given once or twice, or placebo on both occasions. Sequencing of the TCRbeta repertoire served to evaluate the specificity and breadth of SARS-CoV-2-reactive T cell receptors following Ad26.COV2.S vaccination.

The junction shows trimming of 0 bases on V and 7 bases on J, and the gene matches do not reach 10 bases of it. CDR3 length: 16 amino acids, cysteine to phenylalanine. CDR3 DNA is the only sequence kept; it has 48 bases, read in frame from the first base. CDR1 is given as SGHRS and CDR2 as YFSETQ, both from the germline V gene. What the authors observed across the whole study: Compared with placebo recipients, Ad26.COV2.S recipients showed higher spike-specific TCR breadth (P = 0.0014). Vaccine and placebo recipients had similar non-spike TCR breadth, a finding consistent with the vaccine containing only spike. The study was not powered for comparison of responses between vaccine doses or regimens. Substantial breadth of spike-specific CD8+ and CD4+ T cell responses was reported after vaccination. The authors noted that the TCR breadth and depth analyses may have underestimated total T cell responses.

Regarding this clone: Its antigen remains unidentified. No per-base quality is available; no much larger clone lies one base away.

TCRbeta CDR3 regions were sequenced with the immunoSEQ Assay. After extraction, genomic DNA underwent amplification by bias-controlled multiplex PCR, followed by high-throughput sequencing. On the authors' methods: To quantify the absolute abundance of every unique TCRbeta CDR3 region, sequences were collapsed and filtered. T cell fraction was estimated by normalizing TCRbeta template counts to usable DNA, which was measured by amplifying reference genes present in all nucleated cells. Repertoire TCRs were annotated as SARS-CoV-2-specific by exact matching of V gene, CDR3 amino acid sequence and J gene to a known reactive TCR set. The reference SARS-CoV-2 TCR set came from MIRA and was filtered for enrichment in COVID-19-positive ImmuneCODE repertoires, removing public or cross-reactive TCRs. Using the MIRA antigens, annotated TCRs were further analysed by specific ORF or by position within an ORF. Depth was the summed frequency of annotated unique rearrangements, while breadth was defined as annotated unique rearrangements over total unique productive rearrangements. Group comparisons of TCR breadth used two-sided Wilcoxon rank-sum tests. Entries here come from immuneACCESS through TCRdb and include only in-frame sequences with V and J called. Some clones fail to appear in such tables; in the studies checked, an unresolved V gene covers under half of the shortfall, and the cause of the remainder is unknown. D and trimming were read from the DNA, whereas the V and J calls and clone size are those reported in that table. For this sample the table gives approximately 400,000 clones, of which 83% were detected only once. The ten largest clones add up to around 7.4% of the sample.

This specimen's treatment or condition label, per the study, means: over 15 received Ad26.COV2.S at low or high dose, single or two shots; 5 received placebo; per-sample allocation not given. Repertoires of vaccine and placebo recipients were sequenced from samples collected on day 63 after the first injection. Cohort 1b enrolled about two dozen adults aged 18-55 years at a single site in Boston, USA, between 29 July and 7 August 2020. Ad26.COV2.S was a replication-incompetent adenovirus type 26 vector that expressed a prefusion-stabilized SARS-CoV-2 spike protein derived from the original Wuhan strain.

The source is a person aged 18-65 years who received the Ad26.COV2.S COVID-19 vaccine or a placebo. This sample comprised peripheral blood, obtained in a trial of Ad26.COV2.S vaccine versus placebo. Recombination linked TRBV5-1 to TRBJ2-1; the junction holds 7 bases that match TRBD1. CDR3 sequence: CASSLGGGQGRNEQFF. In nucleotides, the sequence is TGCGCCAGCAGCTTGGGAGGGGGCCAGGGGAGAAATGAGCAGTTCTTC.